This T cell receptor beta chain is drawn from a study of cytotoxic CD8 clonotypes in ibrutinib-treated CLL. Sequencing used immunoSEQ multiplex PCR; TCRdb keeps in-frame clones, though not all of them. The data contain fewer than 70,000 clones, 71% of them singletons. This clone was picked up a small number of times. CDR1 and CDR2 from the germline V gene are SQVTM and ANQGSEA. This CDR3 region has 17 residues. V shed 3 bases and J 2 bases; nucleotides not matched to a gene: 8. The V gene is TRBV29-1, the J gene TRBJ2-3; 13 bases fit TRBD2. This TCR came from a human donor with chronic lymphocytic leukemia. The sequences come from PBMCs, collected after 12 months of ibrutinib treatment. CDR3 region: CSVDELAGGPSTDTQYF. The CDR3 nucleotides are TGCAGCGTTGATGAACTAGCGGGAGGGCCCTCCACAGATACGCAGTATTTT.